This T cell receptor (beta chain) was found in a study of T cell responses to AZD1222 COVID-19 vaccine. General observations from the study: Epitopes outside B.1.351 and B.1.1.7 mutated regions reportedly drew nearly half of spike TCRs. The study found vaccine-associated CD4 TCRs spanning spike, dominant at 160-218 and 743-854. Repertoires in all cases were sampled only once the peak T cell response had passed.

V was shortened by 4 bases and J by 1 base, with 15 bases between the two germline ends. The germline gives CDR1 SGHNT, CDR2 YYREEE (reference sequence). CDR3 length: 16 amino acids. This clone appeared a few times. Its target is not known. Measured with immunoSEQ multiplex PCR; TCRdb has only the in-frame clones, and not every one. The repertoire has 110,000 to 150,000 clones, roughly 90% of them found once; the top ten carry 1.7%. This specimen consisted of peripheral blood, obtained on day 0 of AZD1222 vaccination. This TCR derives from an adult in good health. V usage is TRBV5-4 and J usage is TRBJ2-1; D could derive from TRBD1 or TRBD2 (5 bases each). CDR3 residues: CASSLAGTASYNEQFF. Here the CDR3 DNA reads TGTGCCAGCAGCCTAGCCGGGACCGCATCCTACAATGAGCAGTTCTTC.